The sequence of this TCR beta chain was determined in a study of blood T cell repertoires in COVID-19. Sequenced by immunoSEQ multiplex PCR; TCRdb stores in-frame clones only, minus some. This table holds around 170,000 clones, 80% to 90% found once. This CDR3 is 12 amino acids long. V dropped 1 base and J dropped 5 bases, with 4 bases sitting between them. Participants came from some 23 US areas, aged roughly 18 to 89 years. The clonotype was recovered from a woman between 18 and 30 years old who had recovered from COVID-19. The chain links TRBV12-3 or TRBV12-4 to TRBJ2-3; no clear D gene. The sample comprised PBMCs or T cells enriched from blood (not recorded which). The chain's CDR3 is CASSLGLDTQYF. Written as DNA, the CDR3 is TGTGCCAGCAGTTTAGGGCTAGATACGCAGTATTTT.